The present T cell receptor beta chain was sequenced within a study of OX40 agonist ivuxolimab in advanced cancers. At the level of the study: Enrollees could have had prior anti-PD-1, anti-PD-L1 or anti-CTLA-4 therapy, which around 40% had received.

Germline CDR1 is SGHRS and CDR2 is YFSETQ. J was trimmed by 4 bases and V by 5 bases; bases with no gene match: 7. CDR3 length: 15 residues. Only in-frame clones appear in the TCRdb table, and some are missing; sequencing was by immunoSEQ multiplex PCR. Counted here are roughly 110,000 clones, 90% occurring once; the ten biggest clones make up 0.48%. This chain joins TRBV5-1 and TRBJ2-1; TRBD1 aligns across 9 bases. The sequencing used CD4+ or CD8+ T cells sorted from blood, collected in a trial of the OX40 agonist ivuxolimab. The clonotype originates from an adult with an advanced solid tumor such as melanoma, head and neck, liver or kidney cancer. For the CDR3, the DNA is TGCGCCAGCAGAAAAGACAGGGGGTCGTACAATGAGCAGTTCTTC. It yields the protein CASRKDRGSYNEQFF.